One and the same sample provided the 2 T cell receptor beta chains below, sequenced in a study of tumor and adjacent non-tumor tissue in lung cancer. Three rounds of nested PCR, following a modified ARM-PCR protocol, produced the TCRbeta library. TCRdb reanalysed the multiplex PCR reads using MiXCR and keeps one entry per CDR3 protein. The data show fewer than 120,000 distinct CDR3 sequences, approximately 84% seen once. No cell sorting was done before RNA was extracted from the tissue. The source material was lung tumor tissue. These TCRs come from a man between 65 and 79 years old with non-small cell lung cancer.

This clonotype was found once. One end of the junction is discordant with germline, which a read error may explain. CDR3 sequence: CSANGLAGTRGDTLYF. Written as DNA, the CDR3 is TGCAGTGCTAATGGACTAGCGGGGACCCGAGGGGATACGCTGTATTTT. The chain employs TRBV20-1 and TRBJ2-3, with TRBD2 matching over 12 bases. The CDR3 runs 16 residues. The germline V gene has CDR1 DFQATT and CDR2 SNEGSKA (reference sequence).

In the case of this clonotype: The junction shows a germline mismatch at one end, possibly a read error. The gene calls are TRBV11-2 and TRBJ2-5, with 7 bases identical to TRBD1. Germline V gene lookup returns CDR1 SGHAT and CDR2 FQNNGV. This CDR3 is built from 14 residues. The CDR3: CASRQPRGKETQYF. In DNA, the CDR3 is TGTGCCAGCAGACAACCCAGGGGGAAAGAGACCCAGTATTTC.